Below are 18 T cell receptor beta chains sequenced from a single sample in a study of T cells in Graves' hyperthyroidism and ophthalmopathy. The TCR beta CDR3 regions underwent amplification using RNA transcripts as the source. The TCR CDR3 was amplified in a first-round RT-PCR using the HTBI primer set. Using its own MiXCR run on the multiplex PCR reads, TCRdb lists one record per CDR3 protein. Of around 390,000 distinct CDR3 sequences in the sample, around 15% were seen once. The sequenced material came from blood. These receptor sequences come from a woman in her 30s with Graves' ophthalmopathy.

In this sample, this clonotype turned up many times. J is TRBJ1-3 and V is TRBV4-1; possible D gene TRBD1, 6 bases. The germline V and J ends were trimmed by 4 bases and 4 bases, with 11 bases remaining between them. Per the germline V gene, CDR1 is MGHRA and CDR2 is YSYEKL. This CDR3 contains 14 residues. CDR3 coding DNA: TGCGCCAGCAGCCGCGACAGGCGCGGAAACACCATATATTTT. It specifies CASSRDRRGNTIYF.

This clonotype was found many times. CDR3 sequence: CASRTPGQADATNEKLFF. Written as DNA, the CDR3 is TGTGCCAGCAGAACCCCGGGACAGGCGGACGCAACTAATGAAAAACTGTTTTTT. The J gene is TRBJ1-4, the V gene TRBV6-1, with 8 bases fitting TRBD1. The germline V gene has CDR1 MNHNS and CDR2 SASEGT. There are 18 residues in the CDR3. The junction had 12 bases not matched to a gene; V was cut back by 6 bases and J by 0 bases.

With respect to this clonotype: This may be a read error: a much more frequent sequence differs by one nucleotide. V gene TRBV13 combines with J gene TRBJ1-2; TRBD1 is a possible D gene (6 bases). Germline assignment: CDR1 PRHDT and CDR2 FYEKMQ (reference sequence). The length of the CDR3 is 14 residues. The CDR3 region is CASSLVDSHYDYTF. CDR3 in DNA: TGTGCCAGCAGCTTAGTGGACAGCCATTATGACTACACCTTC.

This clonotype has more than one count but fewer than ten. The CDR3 region is CASTLKNRVLQETQYF. DNA for the CDR3: TGTGCCAGCACCCTAAAGAACAGGGTATTACAAGAGACCCAGTACTTC. V usage is TRBV28 and J usage is TRBJ2-5; weak D call: TRBD1 (6 bases). CDR1 is MDHEN, CDR2 SYDVKM, per germline. The CDR3 extends over 16 amino acids. V was clipped by 7 bases and J by 2 bases, with 20 bases between them.

This clonotype has only a few counts. A junction end diverges from the germline sequence, so it may reflect a read error. The J gene is TRBJ2-5, the V gene TRBV20-1; D remains unclear. This CDR3 spans 14 amino acids. Per the germline V gene, CDR1 is DFQATT and CDR2 is SNEGSKA (reference sequence). The CDR3 loop is CSARDSRAQGTQYF. CDR3 DNA sequence: TGCAGTGCTAGAGATTCGCGTGCCCAAGGGACCCAGTACTTC.

This clonotype was counted many times. The CDR3 bases are TGCAGTGCTAGCAGTAATGAAGATACGCAGTATTTT. Amino acids: CSASSNEDTQYF. The chain uses TRBV20-1 and TRBJ2-3; D is ambiguous. The germline CDR1 and CDR2 sequences are DFQATT and SNEGSKA (reference sequence). The CDR3 length is 12 residues. V was clipped by 3 bases and J by 5 bases, with 9 bases between them.

This chain connects TRBV20-1 to TRBJ2-2; 8 nucleotides align to TRBD2. This CDR3 contains 15 residues. V lost 4 bases and J lost 0; bases outside the gene matches: 4. Germline values: CDR1 DFQATT, CDR2 SNEGSKA (reference sequence). The CDR3 DNA reads TGCAGTGCTAAGGGCGGGGGGTCGAACACCGGGGAGCTGTTTTTT. Protein product: CSAKGGGSNTGELFF.

Regarding this clonotype: This may stem from a read error, because a much larger clone lies one nucleotide away. This chain uses TRBV27 with TRBJ2-5; 7 positions agree with TRBD1. The CDR3 runs 13 residues. Germline CDR1 MNHEY, CDR2 SMNVEV (reference sequence). Trimming at V came to 6 bases and at J to 5 bases, leaving 6 bases not matched to a gene. The CDR3 region is CASSADRAETQYF. The CDR3 nucleotides are TGTGCCAGCAGCGCAGACAGGGCGGAGACCCAGTACTTC.

This clonotype was seen repeatedly, ten times or more. The chain couples TRBV5-1 to TRBJ2-3, with TRBD2 matching over 9 bases. CDR3 length: 15 amino acids. The junction had 5 bases not matched to a gene; V was cut back by 0 bases and J by 6 bases. CDR1 is SGHRS, CDR2 YFSETQ, per germline. The CDR3 DNA reads as TGCGCCAGCAGCTTGGTAGGCACTAGCGGGGATACGCAGTATTTT. Encoded protein: CASSLVGTSGDTQYF.

This clonotype was seen repeatedly, ten times or more. The CDR3 DNA follows: TGTGCCAGCAGCCCCCGGACTAGCGGTGCCAATGAGCAGTTCTTC. It specifies CASSPRTSGANEQFF. The genes are TRBV3-1 and TRBJ2-1; TRBD2 agrees at 10 bases. The ends lost 4 bases at V and 6 bases at J; junction bases unmatched: 6. In germline, CDR1 is LGHDT, CDR2 YNNKEL (reference sequence). This CDR3 is built from 15 residues.

About this clonotype itself: A much larger clone sits a single nucleotide away, making a read error possible. The CDR3 bases are TGTGCCAGCAGTTCCATCATTGACAGGGGGAGCAATCAGCCCCAGCATTTT. It specifies CASSSIIDRGSNQPQHF. This chain connects TRBV6-2 or TRBV6-3 to TRBJ1-5, with 9 bases that match TRBD1. Germline values: CDR1 MNHEY, CDR2 SVGEGT. J lost 1 base, V lost 4 bases, and 8 bases had no gene match. The CDR3 runs 17 residues.

In its sample, this clonotype was seen many times. The rearrangement uses TRBV10-2 and TRBJ2-7; 7 nucleotides line up with TRBD2. CDR1 is WSHSY and CDR2 is SAAADI in the germline V gene. Germline trimming cut 0 bases from V and 2 bases from J; bases unmatched to any gene: 7. This CDR3 is built from 16 residues. CDR3 in DNA: TGCGCCAGCAGTGAGTCGACGAGCGGGGTGGCCTACGAGCAGTACTTC. Its protein product is CASSESTSGVAYEQYF.

Only a few counts were recorded for this clonotype. The rearrangement uses TRBV11-2 and TRBJ2-7, with TRBD1 as a possible D gene (6 bases). The ends were cut back, 3 bases at V and 2 bases at J, with 11 bases in the middle. This CDR3 is 14 amino acids long. Per the germline V gene, CDR1 is SGHAT and CDR2 is FQNNGV. The CDR3 DNA reads TGTGCCAGCAGCTTTGAGACAGGAACCTACGAGCAGTACTTC. It translates to CASSFETGTYEQYF. Based on the CDR3 plus reference TRBV11-2 and TRBJ2-7, the full variable domain is EAGVAQSPRYKIIEKRQSVAFWCNPISGHATLYWYQQILGQGPKLLIQFQNNGVVDDSQLPKDRFSAERLKGVDSTLKIQPAKLEDSAVYLCASSFETGTYEQYFGPGTRLTVT.

This clonotype has a count of ten or more. The rearrangement uses TRBV28 and TRBJ2-1; D possibly corresponds to TRBD2 (6 bases). CDR1 and CDR2 (germline): MDHEN, SYDVKM. Trimming stripped 5 bases from V and 4 bases from J, with 9 bases between. The CDR3 is 13 amino acids. DNA for the CDR3: TGTGCCAGCAGTAGGAGCGGGTACAATGAGCAGTTCTTC. It specifies CASSRSGYNEQFF.

This clonotype appeared many times. The rearrangement joins TRBV20-1 to TRBJ2-3; possibly TRBD2 for D (6 bases). CDR3 length: 16 residues. Germline loops: CDR1 DFQATT, CDR2 SNEGSKA (reference sequence). The V end lost 0 bases, the J end lost 5 bases, and 18 bases lay between the germline ends. CDR3 loop: CSARDGRSPWGDTQYF. The CDR3 nucleotides are TGCAGTGCTAGAGATGGGAGGTCCCCCTGGGGAGATACGCAGTATTTT.

Many counts were recorded for this clonotype. The rearrangement links TRBV6-1 to TRBJ2-3; TRBD2 matches at 8 bases. Germline V lookup: CDR1 MNHNS, CDR2 SASEGT. V gave up 3 bases and J gave up 4 bases; unmatched junction bases: 6. The CDR3 has 15 amino acids. Here the CDR3 DNA reads TGTGCCAGCAGTGAGGGACTAGTGTATGCAGATACGCAGTATTTT. Translated: CASSEGLVYADTQYF.

The V and J genes are TRBV20-1 and TRBJ1-2; 9 nucleotides agree with TRBD1. Germline V gene data show CDR1 as DFQATT and CDR2 as SNEGSKA (reference sequence). This CDR3 spans 14 amino acids. Germline trimming cut 0 bases from V and 6 bases from J; bases unmatched to any gene: 5. The CDR3 sequence is CSAREDRGHHGYTF. In DNA, the CDR3 is TGCAGTGCTAGAGAGGACAGGGGACACCATGGCTACACCTTC.

The chain combines TRBV28 with TRBJ1-1; D remains ambiguous. Germline CDR1 is MDHEN and CDR2 is SYDVKM. The V and J ends lost 3 bases and 11 bases respectively, with 19 bases between them. The CDR3 totals 14 residues. The CDR3 nucleotides read TGTGCCAGCAGTTTTATTGGAGGCCCGAACCTGGCTTTCTTT. This gives the protein CASSFIGGPNLAFF.